What follows describes a single TCR beta chain. Its antigen is not known. This record comes from a study of T cell responses to AZD1222 COVID-19 vaccine. Points from the study as a whole: A mostly white British donor set with more females was recruited, and clonal diversity was possibly underestimated.

CDR1 and CDR2 (germline): MNHEY, SVGEGT. Deletions cut 4 bases from V and 13 bases from J, with 19 bases between. The CDR3 runs to 13 residues. The data were produced by immunoSEQ multiplex PCR, yet TCRdb's version contains in-frame clones alone and is incomplete. The sample yields 150,000 to 200,000 clones, about 90% seen once. The V gene is TRBV6-2 or TRBV6-3, the J gene TRBJ1-2; D unclear. This receptor was identified in an adult in good health. This specimen consisted of peripheral blood, obtained on day 0 of MenACWY control vaccination. DNA of the CDR3: TGTGCCAGCAGTTTGTCAGCTTCCGCCGTCATCACCTTC. Amino acids: CASSLSASAVITF.